Listed here are 6 T cell receptor beta chains from one sample, sequenced in a study of blood T cell repertoires in COVID-19. The data were produced by immunoSEQ multiplex PCR, yet TCRdb's version contains in-frame clones alone and is incomplete. The sample lists about 480,000 clones; roughly 90% were seen once. The sequenced sample consisted of PBMCs or T cells enriched from blood (not recorded which). The receptors come from a woman aged 40 to 50 who had recovered from COVID-19.

The chain couples TRBV29-1 to TRBJ1-1; D is uncertain. CDR3 length: 12 amino acids. V lost 8 bases to trimming and J lost 0 bases, with 10 bases between them. The germline gives CDR1 SQVTM, CDR2 ANQGSEA. CDR3 in amino acids: CSSRTLNTEAFF. CDR3 nucleotides: TGCAGCTCGCGGACTCTGAACACTGAAGCTTTCTTT.

The V call is TRBV5-1, the J call TRBJ2-7; the match to TRBD1 covers 7 bases. This CDR3 has 14 residues. V shed 2 bases and J 2 bases; nucleotides not matched to a gene: 4. The germline CDR1 and CDR2 sequences are SGHRS and YFSETQ. In DNA, the CDR3 is TGCGCCAGCAGCTTACCGGGACAGCCCTACGAGCAGTACTTC. Protein product: CASSLPGQPYEQYF.

This clone has just a few counts. This chain links TRBV6-5 with TRBJ1-1; TRBD1 is a possible D gene (5 bases). The CDR3 runs 12 residues. Trimming shortened V by 4 bases and J by 7 bases, and 10 bases separated the two germline ends. Per germline, CDR1 MNHEY and CDR2 SVGAGI. Here the CDR3 reads CASSLGGLEAFF. CDR3 bases: TGTGCCAGCAGTTTGGGGGGACTTGAAGCTTTCTTT.

The chain joins TRBV5-1 to TRBJ1-1, with D maybe TRBD1 (6 bases). V was clipped by 0 bases and J by 2 bases, with 20 bases between them. This CDR3 is 18 amino acids long. Germline lookup yields CDR1 SGHRS and CDR2 YFSETQ. The CDR3 here is CASSLEGRRGRGNTEAFF. In nucleotides, the CDR3 is TGCGCCAGCAGCTTGGAAGGTCGGCGGGGGCGCGGCAACACTGAAGCTTTCTTT. Variable domain in full (rest from reference TRBV5-1 and TRBJ1-1): KAGVTQTPRYLIKTRGQQVTLSCSPISGHRSVSWYQQTPGQGLQFLFEYFSETQRNKGNFPGRFSGRQFSNSRSEMNVSTLELGDSALYLCASSLEGRRGRGNTEAFFGQGTRLTVV.

V usage is TRBV14 and J usage is TRBJ1-2; possible D gene TRBD1, 6 bases. This CDR3 contains 15 residues. Trimming left V 4 bases short and J 2 bases short, with 14 bases between. CDR1 is SGHDN and CDR2 is FVKESK in the germline V gene. In nucleotides, the CDR3 is TGTGCCAGCAGCCGCCGGGGGGGCGCGAACTATGGCTACACCTTC. Encoded protein: CASSRRGGANYGYTF.

The V and J genes are TRBV19 and TRBJ2-5; a weak D match, TRBD1 (6 bases). V was trimmed by 4 bases and J by 1 base, leaving 10 bases between them. CDR1 is LNHDA and CDR2 is SQIVND in the germline V gene (reference sequence). The CDR3 contains 14 residues. The CDR3 DNA reads TGTGCCAGTAGTAAAGGCAGGGGCCAAGAGACCCAGTACTTC. This codes for CASSKGRGQETQYF.